This TCR beta chain was recovered during a study of spatial heterogeneity in lung cancer. Described time point: sample taken at primary tumor resection. Samples were donated by 72 untreated early-stage non-small cell lung cancer patients. In its sample, this clonotype is medium-sized. TCRdb redid the calling of the 5' RACE reads with MiXCR, one entry per CDR3 protein. Among 20,000 to 25,000 distinct CDR3 sequences listed, about 4.5% were seen once. The length of the CDR3 is 17 residues. The V and J ends lost 6 bases and 2 bases respectively, with 17 bases between them. Source: PBMCs, taken at surgery. The source is a male donor with early-stage non-small cell lung cancer. The rearrangement uses TRBV12-3 or TRBV12-4 and TRBJ2-6; D perhaps matches TRBD1 (5 bases). In DNA form, the CDR3 reads TGTGCCAGCAGCCGCCTTGCTAAAGGGGCTGGGGCCAACGTCCTGACTTTC. The encoded protein is CASSRLAKGAGANVLTF.